This T cell receptor beta chain was sequenced in a study of OX40 agonist ivuxolimab in advanced cancers. About the research overall: Among those enrolled, mean age was around 55 years (range about 23 to 90) and over 70% were male. The study reported partial responses in three patients: one hepatocellular carcinoma, two cutaneous melanoma. General study findings and limits: CD4+ T cells averaged fewer expanded clones than CD8+ T cells.

V lost 3 bases and J lost 12, with 16 bases in between. Germline lookup yields CDR1 SGHDT and CDR2 YYEEEE. The CDR3 consists of 12 residues. Sequencing used immunoSEQ multiplex PCR; TCRdb keeps in-frame clones, though not all of them. The sample lists tens of thousands of clones, approximately 90% occurring once. Note on this clone: The target antigen is unknown.

Sample: CD4+ or CD8+ T cells sorted from blood, taken in a trial of the OX40 agonist ivuxolimab. The chain combines TRBV5-6 with TRBJ2-7; TRBD2 might be the D (6 bases). This clonotype originated in an adult with an advanced solid tumor such as melanoma, head and neck, liver or kidney cancer. This CDR3 is CASSSTGRSPYF. The CDR3 nucleotides are TGTGCCAGCAGCTCAACCGGGAGATCGCCGTACTTC. The whole variable domain, filled in from reference TRBV5-6 and TRBJ2-7, reads DAGVTQSPTHLIKTRGQQVTLRCSPKSGHDTVSWYQQALGQGPQFIFQYYEEEERQRGNFPDRFSGHQFPNYSSELNVNALLLGDSALYLCASSSTGRSPYFGPGTRLTVT.